Below, 8 T cell receptor beta chains from the same sample are listed, as sequenced in a study of CXCR3-negative and CXCR3-positive naive CD8 T cells. Study-wide findings and caveats: CXCR3-negative naive cells had less hydrophobic TRB CDR3s than did CXCR3-positive naive cells.

These TCRs' antigens remain unknown. The TRB libraries of cDNA were built by UMI-labeled 5' RACE. TCRdb reprocessed the 5' RACE reads, with one entry per CDR3 protein and no DNA. This sample contains about 130,000 distinct CDR3 sequences. The specimen sequenced was naive CXCR3+ CD8+ T cells from blood. Subset here: CD45RO-CCR7+CD27+CD95- naive CD8+ T cells expressing CXCR3 (TNR3+). The receptors stem from a human donor in good health. Some clones in this sample may be carry-over from other donors' samples.

This chain joins TRBV12-3 or TRBV12-4 and TRBJ2-7. CDR3 length: 14 amino acids. The CDR3 sequence: CASSPEKGSYEQYF.

The chain links TRBV7-2 to TRBJ2-7. Germline CDR1 and CDR2: SGHTA and FQGNSA. The CDR3 runs to 15 residues. CDR3 region: CASSLEPASSYEQYF. The entire variable domain, with the rest obtained from reference TRBV7-2 and TRBJ2-7, is as follows: GAGVSQSPSNKVTEKGKDVELRCDPISGHTALYWYRQSLGQGLEFLIYFQGNSAPDKSGLPSDRFSAERTGGSVSTLTIQRTQQEDSAVYLCASSLEPASSYEQYFGPGTRLTVT.

This chain uses TRBV23-1 with TRBJ2-1; TCRdb gives TRBD2 as the D gene, but with no DNA this cannot be confirmed. TRBV23-1 falls under the ORF class, with uncertain function. There are 16 residues in the CDR3. CDR3: CASSQSREGIYNEQFF.

The V and J genes are TRBV29-1 and TRBJ2-3. The CDR3 extends over 14 amino acids. Germline CDR1 and CDR2: SQVTM and ANQGSEA. The chain's CDR3 is CSVEASTGTDTQYF.

The chain combines TRBV7-2 with TRBJ2-7; absent DNA, TCRdb's TRBD2 call cannot be checked. The CDR3 runs 15 residues. CDR1 and CDR2 from the germline V gene are SGHTA and FQGNSA. The CDR3 loop is CASRASSGGDYEQYF. The full variable domain, rest sourced from reference TRBV7-2 and TRBJ2-7, is GAGVSQSPSNKVTEKGKDVELRCDPISGHTALYWYRQSLGQGLEFLIYFQGNSAPDKSGLPSDRFSAERTGGSVSTLTIQRTQQEDSAVYLCASRASSGGDYEQYFGPGTRLTVT.

The gene calls are TRBV7-3 and TRBJ2-1; checking the TCRdb D call of TRBD1 is not possible without DNA. CDR1 is SGHTA and CDR2 is FQGTGA in the germline V gene. The length of the CDR3 is 17 residues. CDR3 sequence reads: CASSLGQGVSKYNEQFF.

V usage is TRBV7-9 and J usage is TRBJ2-7. Germline assignment: CDR1 SEHNR and CDR2 FQNEAQ (reference sequence). The CDR3 spans 11 residues. The CDR3 loop reads CASSSLYEQYF.

The chain joins TRBV5-1 to TRBJ2-7; absent DNA, TCRdb's TRBD1 call cannot be checked. The length of the CDR3 is 15 residues. The germline V gene encodes CDR1 SGHRS and CDR2 YFSETQ. CDR3 protein: CASSLVQGKAYEQYF.